The subject of this entry is one T cell receptor beta chain. Antigen specificity is unknown. Profiling relied on immunoSEQ multiplex PCR, and the TCRdb table lists in-frame clones only, not all of them. The table includes over 4,000 clones, approximately 24% detected once. The data are from a study of T cells in localized non-small cell lung cancer. Overall study results and limits: Appearances in adjacent lung were noted for a median approximately 50 of the top 100 tumor clones. Sequencing was limited to one tumor region, leaving the possibility of heterogeneity open. Adjacent uninvolved lung had the highest clonality, suggesting focused antigen responses.

CDR3 length: 16 residues. Trimming cost V 0 bases and J 0 bases, with 11 bases left between them. Germline V lookup: CDR1 MNHGY, CDR2 SAAAGT. Material: lung tumor tissue, obtained before any cancer treatment. The chain couples TRBV6-8 to TRBJ2-5; no firm D call. This receptor was taken from a male donor older than 55 with stage I lung adenocarcinoma. The chain's CDR3 is CASSYSSFGYQETQYF. The CDR3 coding sequence is TGTGCCAGCAGTTACTCGTCGTTTGGATACCAAGAGACCCAGTACTTC.